This TCR beta chain was found in a study of graft-versus-host responses after intestinal transplantation. About the research overall: Following induction with anti-thymocyte globulin, all recipients were given tacrolimus and steroids for three to four years.

Here immunoSEQ multiplex PCR was the method, and the copy in TCRdb shows in-frame clones only, minus some. The table has 15,000 to 20,000 clones, 65% to 90% seen once. The germline CDR1 and CDR2 sequences are GTSNPN and SVGIG (reference sequence). This CDR3 is 15 amino acids long. V lost 5 bases and J lost 2, with 18 bases in between. Lamina propria and intraepithelial lymphocytes were released by processing graft tissue. The material was ileum tissue, obtained around 580 days after intestinal transplantation. This chain uses TRBV30 with TRBJ1-2, with a possible D match to TRBD1 (5 bases). The sequence was collected from a human patient who received an intestinal transplant, so some T cells may come from the graft donor. The CDR3 loop reads CAWYSGTQGNYGYTF. CDR3 in DNA: TGTGCCTGGTACTCCGGGACCCAAGGGAACTATGGCTACACCTTC.